Presented here are 29 T cell receptor delta chains from one specimen sequenced in a study of γδ T cells in repeated Plasmodium falciparum infection (dated by TCRdb to the early 2020s). Vgamma9/Vdelta2+ and Vdelta2-negative gammadelta T cell populations were flow-sorted from peripheral blood mononuclear cells for bulk TCR repertoire analysis. The library was produced with multiplex PCR. For sequencing, an Illumina MiSeq was employed. With CATT, TCRdb called clones again from the public reads; duplicate DNA rows were later joined. In all, the sample holds some 100,000 delta-chain clones, and approximately 1.4% of those were seen once. The ten biggest clones cover 7% to 9.5% of the sample. The specimen was gamma-delta T cells from blood. These TCRs come from a pool of human donors (malaria-infected and uninfected, not separated).

As for this clone: TCRdb's entry gives the protein of a much larger clone, which mismatches this DNA's translation at residue 12, likely from a read error; the protein reported here is translated from the DNA. The chain uses TRDV1 and TRDJ1, with TRDD3 matching 13 bases. Here the J gene came from matching the DNA to germline, since TCRdb omits it. The CDR3 is made up of 21 amino acids. The ends lost 0 bases at V and 8 bases at J; junction bases unmatched: 21. Per germline, CDR1 TSWWSYY and CDR2 QGS. This chain's CDR3 is CALGELGSLLNLYWGIRKLIF. The DNA for the CDR3 is TGTGCTCTTGGGGAACTAGGTAGTCTCCTAAACCTGTACTGGGGGATACGGAAACTCATCTTT.

In regard to this clone: TCRdb pairs this DNA with a much larger clone's protein that differs at residue 3, likely a read error; the protein shown was translated from the DNA. This chain joins TRDV2 and TRDJ1; tentative D call: TRDD3 (5 bases). The J gene, missing from TCRdb, was assigned here through DNA to germline matching. This CDR3 is 20 amino acids long. The germline V gene encodes CDR1 GEAIGNYY and CDR2 EKD. CDR3 loop: CARDTVKGTSRISYTDKLIF. The CDR3 coding sequence is TGTGCCCGTGACACCGTGAAGGGGACTTCAAGGATCTCGTACACCGATAAACTCATCTTT.

This clone was picked up many times. One end of the junction is discordant with germline, which a read error may explain. The chain couples TRDV1 to TRDJ1; 10 nucleotides align to TRDD3. Germline-derived CDR1 and CDR2 are TSWWSYY and QGS. The CDR3 loop spans 22 amino acids. The CDR3 reads CALGGRFLPCTGGSPYTNKLIF. DNA of the CDR3: TGTGCTCTTGGGGGACGTTTTCTACCTTGTACTGGGGGATCCCCGTACACCAATAAACTCATCTTT.

Turning to this clone: TCRdb's protein, taken from a much larger clone, differs from this DNA's translation at residue 24, likely owing to a read error; the protein displayed comes from the DNA. J gene calling gave no result, while the V gene is TRDV1; the D call in the table, TRDD3, was not verified against the DNA. This CDR3 has 26 amino acids. Germline CDR1 is TSWWSYY and CDR2 is QGS. This CDR3 reads CALGELSGPPYLFRTGGLTDTDKPIF. The CDR3, as DNA: TGTGCTCTTGGGGAACTATCAGGTCCCCCATACCTCTTCCGTACTGGGGGATTGACCGACACCGATAAACCCATCTTT.

The rearrangement links TRDV1 to TRDJ1; 11 bases line up with TRDD3. TCRdb leaves out the J gene; it was filled in here by matching the DNA to germline. Per germline, CDR1 TSWWSYY and CDR2 QGS. The CDR3 has 18 amino acids. V lost 1 base to trimming and J lost 2 bases; unmatched junction nucleotides: 9. The CDR3 DNA reads as TGTGCTCTTGGGGAACGTTTTCTTTACTGGGGGATAACCGATAAACTCATCTTT. It is translated as CALGERFLYWGITDKLIF.

Of note for this clone: TCRdb lists the protein of a much larger clone for this DNA, which differs at residue 11, so this is likely a read error; the protein given here is translated from the DNA itself. The chain couples TRDV2 to TRDJ1; 12 bases are shared with TRDD3. TCRdb is silent on the J gene; assignment here came from matching the DNA to germline. Germline lookup yields CDR1 GEAIGNYY and CDR2 EKD. This CDR3 comprises 19 residues. V lost 0 bases, J lost 1 base, and 11 bases stayed unmatched. CDR3 sequence reads: CACDTGLGDTPAGTDKLIF. CDR3 nucleotides: TGTGCCTGTGACACCGGACTGGGGGATACCCCAGCGGGCACCGATAAACTCATCTTT.

This clone was detected a few times. TCRdb attributes to this sequence the protein of a much larger clone, which differs from the DNA translation at residue 6; a read error is likely, and the protein displayed is translated from the DNA. V is TRDV2 and J is TRDJ1, with D possibly matching TRDD3 (5 bases). TCRdb is silent on the J gene; assignment here came from matching the DNA to germline. Per germline, CDR1 GEAIGNYY and CDR2 EKD. The CDR3 consists of 20 residues. V lost 0 bases and J lost 0, with 25 bases in between. Here the CDR3 reads CACDTAKGTSRISYTDKLIF. CDR3 coding DNA: TGTGCCTGTGACACCGCGAAGGGGACTTCAAGGATCTCGTACACCGATAAACTCATCTTT.

This clone was picked up a small number of times. The protein held in TCRdb is that of a much larger clone and does not match this DNA's translation at residue 5, likely because of a read error; the protein shown is translated from the DNA. The V call is TRDV3, the J call TRDJ1, with D possibly being TRDD3 (5 bases). As TCRdb names no J gene, one was assigned here on the basis of a DNA match to germline. Germline CDR1 TVYSNPD, CDR2 GDNSRS (reference sequence). Trimming removed 4 bases from V and 7 bases from J, with 19 bases in between. The CDR3 sequence is 13 residues long. CDR3 sequence: CASTPRGGVKLIF. The CDR3 DNA follows: TGTGCCTCAACCCCACGTGGTGGGGTTAAACTCATCTTT.

With respect to this clone: TCRdb lists the protein of a much larger clone for this DNA, which differs at residue 10, so this is likely a read error; the protein given here is translated from the DNA itself. This rearrangement joins TRDV2 to TRDJ1, with TRDD3 matching over 8 bases. TCRdb records no J gene; here it was assigned by comparing the DNA to germline. The CDR3 is 18 amino acids. Germline V gene sequence: CDR1 GEAIGNYY, CDR2 EKD. V was clipped by 3 bases and J by 8 bases; unmatched bases: 22. The CDR3 spells CACDGVVLGGTTTQKLIF. As DNA, the CDR3 is TGTGCCTGTGACGGCGTGGTACTGGGGGGTACGACCACCCAAAAACTCATCTTT.

Ten or more counts support this clone. The amino acid sequence in TCRdb belongs to a much larger clone and departs from this DNA's translation at residue 12, likely a sequencing read error; the sequence shown is translated from the DNA. The chain uses TRDV2 and TRDJ3; 10 bases agree with TRDD3. Germline-derived CDR1 and CDR2 are GEAIGNYY and EKD. This CDR3 comprises 18 residues. CDR3 DNA: TGTGCCTGTGACACTATTGGGGGATACTCCTGGGGCACCCGACAGATGTTTTTC. Its translation: CACDTIGGYSWGTRQMFF.

In its sample, this clone was seen a few times. The translation of this DNA and the TCRdb protein of a much larger clone differ at residue 13, probably owing to a read error; the protein shown here is translated from the DNA. CDR3 coding DNA: TGTGCTCTTGGGGAACTATCCCGGGGGGGGCACCCCCGGGACACCCGACAGATGTTTTTC. This translates into CALGELSRGGHPRDTRQMFF. The chain carries TRDV1 and TRDJ3; possibly TRDD3 for D (5 bases). There are 20 residues in the CDR3. CDR1 is TSWWSYY, CDR2 QGS, per germline. Trimming cost V 0 bases and J 5 bases, with 20 bases left between them.

This clone showed up just a few times. It differs at one base from a far larger clone, so likely a read error. The identical CDR3 is also encoded by other nucleotide sequences in the sample. This sequence joins TRDV1 and TRDJ1; the D gene is possibly TRDD3 (6 bases). No J gene was available from TCRdb, and it was assigned here by a germline match of the DNA. This CDR3 is built from 21 residues. Looked up from germline, CDR1 is TSWWSYY and CDR2 is QGS. The V and J ends lost 1 base and 3 bases respectively, with 30 bases between them. CDR3 nucleotide sequence: TGTGCTCTTGGGGAACGCGTTCCCGTACTGGGAGATACCAGTGATCCCGATAAACTCATCTTT. This translates into CALGERVPVLGDTSDPDKLIF.

The gene calls are TRDV1 and TRDJ1; 9 nucleotides agree with TRDD3. The J gene was not available in TCRdb and was assigned here by matching the DNA to germline segments. The CDR3 consists of 20 residues. Germline CDR1 reads TSWWSYY; CDR2 reads QGS. J gave up 2 bases and V 0 bases, and 16 bases lay outside the gene matches. The CDR3 loop is CALGELLPTLRGILTDKLIF. The CDR3, as DNA: TGTGCTCTTGGGGAACTGTTGCCCACACTACGGGGGATACTAACCGATAAACTCATCTTT.

Comment on this clone: Translating this DNA gives a protein that differs at residue 18 from the TCRdb one, which belongs to a much larger clone; a read error is likely, and the protein shown is this translation. This sequence joins TRDV1 and TRDJ1; TRDD3 matches 8 bases. V lost 0 bases and J lost 4; bases outside the gene matches: 28. This CDR3 spans 23 amino acids. Germline values: CDR1 TSWWSYY, CDR2 QGS. CDR3 amino acids: CALGELEGPTYANWGEYIDKLIF. As DNA, the CDR3 is TGTGCTCTTGGGGAACTAGAAGGTCCTACGTATGCTAACTGGGGGGAGTACATCGATAAACTCATCTTT.

This clone was seen more than once but under ten times. A far larger clone lies a single base away; this is likely a read error. Other nucleotide sequences in the sample specify the same CDR3. This chain links TRDV1 with TRDJ1; 9 bases are shared with TRDD3. The CDR3 has 19 residues. Germline CDR1 and CDR2: TSWWSYY and QGS. The CDR3 loop reads CALGELVSVVLGDTDKLIF. CDR3 DNA: TGTGCTCTTGGGGAACTAGTATCCGTTGTACTGGGGGACACTGATAAACTCATCTTT.

This clone appeared a few times. TCRdb pairs this DNA with a much larger clone's protein that differs at residue 14, likely a read error; the protein shown was translated from the DNA. CDR3 sequence (DNA): TGTGCCTGTGACATGATGTCCCTCAAGGTACTGGGGGATGTAGGTAAACTCATCTTT. Encoded protein: CACDMMSLKVLGDVGKLIF. The rearrangement joins TRDV2 to TRDJ1, with TRDD3 matching over 10 bases. Matching the DNA to germline supplied the J gene, which TCRdb does not give. Germline loops: CDR1 GEAIGNYY, CDR2 EKD. After removal of 2 bases from V and 7 bases from J, the junction contained 21 bases not matched to a gene. The CDR3 extends over 19 amino acids.

The rearrangement uses TRDV1 and TRDJ1; D is possibly TRDD3 (5 bases). The germline V gene has CDR1 TSWWSYY and CDR2 QGS. The CDR3 runs 17 residues. With 5 bases removed from V and 7 bases from J, the gap between germline ends came to 26 bases. The CDR3 loop reads CALGKSRPLFGVGKLIF. In DNA form, the CDR3 reads TGTGCTCTTGGGAAGTCCCGTCCTTTGTTTGGGGTCGGTAAACTCATCTTT.

Comment on this clone: TCRdb assigns this DNA the protein of a much larger clone, which departs from its translation at residue 10; this likely reflects a read error, and the protein shown comes from translating the DNA. The chain couples TRDV1 to TRDJ1, with D perhaps TRDD2 or TRDD3 (7 bases each). V was pared by 5 bases and J by 3 bases, with 31 bases between. The CDR3 runs to 20 residues. Germline loops: CDR1 TSWWSYY, CDR2 QGS. The CDR3 nucleotides are TGTGCTCTTGGGACCCCTTCCTTACTGGAGGATACGGTTTCTGCCGATAAACTCATCTTT. This gives the protein CALGTPSLLEDTVSADKLIF.

This clone has only a few counts. TCRdb's protein, taken from a much larger clone, differs from this DNA's translation at residue 17, likely owing to a read error; the protein displayed comes from the DNA. The chain's CDR3 is CALGVSSYWGIQTSLTVQLFF. CDR3 DNA: TGTGCTCTTGGGGTTTCCTCGTACTGGGGGATCCAAACTTCTTTGACAGTACAACTCTTCTTT. The chain joins TRDV1 to TRDJ2, with 10 nucleotides matching TRDD3. Here the J gene was assigned by germline matching of the DNA, as TCRdb has none. The CDR3 sequence is 21 residues long. Germline-derived CDR1 and CDR2 are TSWWSYY and QGS.

In regard to this clone: TCRdb's protein, taken from a much larger clone, differs from this DNA's translation at residue 15, likely owing to a read error; the protein displayed comes from the DNA. The CDR3 is CACDSSTGGPSWDTQQMFF. The CDR3 DNA reads TGTGCCTGTGACTCCAGTACTGGGGGGCCCTCCTGGGACACCCAACAGATGTTTTTC. The rearrangement joins TRDV2 to TRDJ3, with TRDD3 matching over 8 bases. TCRdb does not report a J gene; here it was assigned by matching the DNA to germline references. Germline loops: CDR1 GEAIGNYY, CDR2 EKD. CDR3 size: 19 residues.

Of note for this clone: The protein in TCRdb stems from a much larger clone and differs at residue 13 from this DNA's translation, likely a read error; here the protein is translated from the DNA. The chain uses TRDV1 and TRDJ1; the match to TRDD2 covers 8 bases. No J gene is reported in TCRdb; it was inferred here by comparing the DNA with germline. V lost 7 bases and J lost 0; bases outside the gene matches: 28. This CDR3 contains 22 residues. CDR1 is TSWWSYY, CDR2 QGS, per germline. This chain's CDR3 is CALVTISLPTYWTGFYTDKLIF. The CDR3 region has the DNA TGTGCTCTTGTAACCATCTCACTTCCTACTTACTGGACGGGCTTTTACACCGATAAACTCATCTTT.

To note about this clone: TCRdb's protein, taken from a much larger clone, differs from this DNA's translation at residue 3, likely owing to a read error; the protein displayed comes from the DNA. V gene TRDV2 combines with J gene TRDJ1, with TRDD3 matching over 10 bases. The CDR3 is made up of 16 amino acids. The germline V gene encodes CDR1 GEAIGNYY and CDR2 EKD. Here the CDR3 DNA reads TGTGCCTTTGACACCGTGGGGGATACCCCCACCGATAAACTCATCTTT. It encodes CAFDTVGDTPTDKLIF.

A few counts support this clone. It differs at one base from a far larger clone, so likely a read error. The same CDR3 can be traced to other DNA sequences in this sample. The V call is TRDV1, the J call TRDJ1, with 13 nucleotides matching TRDD3. TCRdb offers no J gene call, so here the DNA was matched to germline to obtain one. The germline V gene has CDR1 TSWWSYY and CDR2 QGS. The CDR3 is made up of 23 amino acids. V was pared by 6 bases and J by 4 bases, with 29 bases of the junction left unmatched. Here the CDR3 DNA reads TGTGCTCTTGGATCGACGTCCTTGTCCCACCGGACGTATACTGGGGGATACGGCGATAAACTCATCTTT. It codes for CALGSTSLSHRTYTGGYGDKLIF.

About this clone itself: TCRdb shows a much larger clone's protein in place of this DNA's translation, and the two differ at residue 14, likely through a read error; the protein shown is translated from the DNA. This specimen includes other DNA sequences encoding the same CDR3. V gene TRDV2 combines with J gene TRDJ1; D is possibly TRDD3 (6 bases). Here the J gene came from matching the DNA to germline, since TCRdb omits it. The germline V gene encodes CDR1 GEAIGNYY and CDR2 EKD. The CDR3 covers 18 residues. The CDR3 spells CACDTLSPRDTGTEKLIF. CDR3 bases: TGTGCCTGTGACACCCTTTCTCCAAGAGATACGGGGACCGAGAAACTCATCTTT.

On this clone itself: The translation of this DNA and the TCRdb protein of a much larger clone differ at residue 9, probably owing to a read error; the protein shown here is translated from the DNA. This rearrangement joins TRDV1 to TRDJ1, with no clear D. The J gene was missing in TCRdb and was found by matching the end of the DNA to germline. The germline V and J ends were trimmed by 1 base and 0 bases, with 12 bases remaining between them. Germline CDR1 reads TSWWSYY; CDR2 reads QGS. The CDR3 sequence is 16 residues long. This CDR3 is CALGERGRSNTDKLIF. CDR3 nucleotides: TGTGCTCTTGGGGAACGGGGCCGTTCCAACACCGATAAACTCATCTTT.

Points on this clone: The protein recorded in TCRdb matches a much larger clone and deviates from this DNA's translation at residue 8, suggesting a read error; the protein here is obtained by translating the DNA. The V and J genes are TRDV3 and TRDJ1, with a possible D match to TRDD3 (5 bases). The CDR3 extends over 21 amino acids. The germline CDR1 and CDR2 sequences are TVYSNPD and GDNSRS (reference sequence). Trimming cost V 2 bases and J 3 bases, with 37 bases left between them. CDR3 region: CAFEPTWEIKATSRASDKLIF. The CDR3 DNA reads TGTGCCTTTGAGCCGACCTGGGAGATTAAGGCCACTTCGCGGGCTTCCGATAAACTCATCTTT. The variable domain in full, with the rest retrieved from reference TRDV3 and TRDJ1, is CDKVTQSSPDQTVASGSEVVLLCTYDTVYSNPDLFWYRIRPDYSFQFVFYGDNSRSEGADFTQGRFSVKHILTQKAFHLVISPVRTEDSATYYCAFEPTWEIKATSRASDKLIFGKGTRVTVEP.

In the case of this clone: TCRdb shows a much larger clone's protein in place of this DNA's translation, and the two differ at residue 5, likely through a read error; the protein shown is translated from the DNA. This sequence joins TRDV2 and TRDJ3; TRDD3 matches at 7 bases. The J gene was not available in TCRdb and was assigned here by matching the DNA to germline segments. Unmatched junction bases numbered 16, after V lost 3 bases and J lost 0 bases. The CDR3 extends over 21 amino acids. Germline CDR1 is GEAIGNYY and CDR2 is EKD. The chain's CDR3 is CACDAVLGSPPSSWDTRQMFF. The CDR3 DNA is TGTGCCTGTGACGCGGTACTGGGGTCACCTCCTAGCTCCTGGGACACCCGACAGATGTTTTTC.

This clone was recorded at least ten times. This DNA translates differently at residue 3 from the TCRdb protein, which is that of a much larger clone; a read error is likely, and the protein shown is the DNA's own translation. The J gene is TRDJ1, the V gene TRDV2; TRDD3 matches 12 bases. TCRdb records no J gene; here it was assigned by comparing the DNA to germline. The CDR3 sequence is 17 residues long. CDR1 is GEAIGNYY and CDR2 is EKD in the germline V gene. This chain's CDR3 is CARDTGYWGIQPDKLIF. The CDR3 DNA reads as TGTGCCCGTGACACCGGCTACTGGGGGATACAACCCGATAAACTCATCTTT.

This clone was detected many times. V gene TRDV1 combines with J gene TRDJ2, with 9 bases matching TRDD3. Germline values: CDR1 TSWWSYY, CDR2 QGS. This CDR3 region has 21 residues. V shed 5 bases, J shed 5 bases, and the junction held 24 bases outside the gene matches. CDR3: CALGIRRGIPQRVFLTAQLFF. The CDR3 DNA reads TGTGCTCTTGGGATACGCCGGGGGATACCGCAAAGGGTCTTTTTAACAGCACAACTCTTCTTT.